This section outlines one T cell receptor beta chain sequence together with its context. This specimen belongs to a study of blood T cell repertoires in COVID-19. Study overall: The origin of the acute and convalescent COVID-19 samples was the United States, Italy and Spain. In each case, the material was cDNA or gDNA derived from T cells, B-cell-depleted T cells, or PBMCs.

In the source study's methods: Counts of nucleated cells, estimated from reference gene primer amplification, were obtained. Clones were sequenced by immunoSEQ multiplex PCR, and TCRdb holds only the in-frame ones, with some missing. The DNA was the basis for D and trimming; V, J and clone size are from that table. The table lists over 300,000 clones, almost 90% of them singletons. The CDR3 runs 20 residues. Per germline, CDR1 LNHNV and CDR2 YYDKDF (reference sequence). Unmatched junction bases numbered 14, after V lost 2 bases and J lost 0 bases. Sequenced input: peripheral blood. The clonotype originates from a man between 18 and 29 years old with active or convalescent COVID-19. The chain employs TRBV15 and TRBJ2-3; TRBD2 matches at 10 bases. The CDR3: CATSRRPSGGRLYSTDTQYF. CDR3 bases: TGTGCCACCAGCAGACGACCTAGCGGGGGCCGACTATATAGCACAGATACGCAGTATTTT.